This section outlines one T cell receptor beta chain sequence together with its context. The data belong to a study of T cells after yellow fever vaccination. The V end lost 0 bases, the J end lost 4 bases, and 10 bases lay between the germline ends. CDR3 length equals 14 residues. TCRdb reanalysed the 5' RACE reads using MiXCR and keeps one entry per CDR3 protein. The sample has just under 600,000 distinct CDR3 sequences; 13% are singletons. The chain has TRBV12-3 or TRBV12-4 and TRBJ2-7; D is undetermined. The specimen comprised PBMCs, sampled on the day of the yellow fever booster vaccination. The receptor comes from a young man who received the YFV17D yellow fever vaccine. The CDR3 DNA sequence: TGTGCCAGCAGTTTAGCGCGGATTAGTTACGAGCAGTACTTC. This codes for CASSLARISYEQYF.